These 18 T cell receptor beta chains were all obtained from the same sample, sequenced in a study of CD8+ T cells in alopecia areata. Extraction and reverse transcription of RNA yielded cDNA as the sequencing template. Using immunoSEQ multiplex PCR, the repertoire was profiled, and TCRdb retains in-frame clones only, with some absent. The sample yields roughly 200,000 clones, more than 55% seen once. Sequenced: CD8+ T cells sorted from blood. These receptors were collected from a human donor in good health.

The CDR3 is CSVPLRITDTQYF. The DNA of the CDR3 is TGCAGCGTTCCCCTCAGGATCACAGATACGCAGTATTTT. The chain joins TRBV29-1 to TRBJ2-3; D is unresolved. CDR3 size: 13 residues. V was shortened by 5 bases and J by 2 bases, with 11 bases between the two germline ends. Germline CDR1 is SQVTM and CDR2 is ANQGSEA.

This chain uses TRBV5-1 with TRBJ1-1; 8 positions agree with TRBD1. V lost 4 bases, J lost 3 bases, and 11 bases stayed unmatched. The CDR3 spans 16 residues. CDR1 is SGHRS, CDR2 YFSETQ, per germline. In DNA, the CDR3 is TGCGCCAGCAGCCCCTGGACAGGGACGGCAGACACTGAAGCTTTCTTT. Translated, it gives CASSPWTGTADTEAFF.

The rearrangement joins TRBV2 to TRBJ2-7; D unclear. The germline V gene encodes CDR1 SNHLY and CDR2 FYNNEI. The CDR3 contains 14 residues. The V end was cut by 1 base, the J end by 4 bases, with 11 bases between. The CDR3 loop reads CASSEVGLEYEQYF. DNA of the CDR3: TGTGCCAGCAGTGAAGTAGGTCTAGAGTACGAGCAGTACTTC.

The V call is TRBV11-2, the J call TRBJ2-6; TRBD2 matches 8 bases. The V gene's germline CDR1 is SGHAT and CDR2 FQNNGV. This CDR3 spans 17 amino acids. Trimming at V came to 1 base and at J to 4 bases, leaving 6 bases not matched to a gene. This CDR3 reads CASSLVGGGTGANVLTF. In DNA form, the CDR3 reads TGTGCCAGCAGCTTAGTCGGCGGGGGGACCGGGGCCAACGTCCTGACTTTC.

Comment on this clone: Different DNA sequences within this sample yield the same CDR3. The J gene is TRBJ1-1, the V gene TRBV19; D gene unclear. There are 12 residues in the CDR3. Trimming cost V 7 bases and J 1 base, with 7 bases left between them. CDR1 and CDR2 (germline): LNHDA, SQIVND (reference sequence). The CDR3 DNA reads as TGTGCCAGTAACCAAGGGAACACTGAAGCTTTCTTT. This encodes CASNQGNTEAFF.

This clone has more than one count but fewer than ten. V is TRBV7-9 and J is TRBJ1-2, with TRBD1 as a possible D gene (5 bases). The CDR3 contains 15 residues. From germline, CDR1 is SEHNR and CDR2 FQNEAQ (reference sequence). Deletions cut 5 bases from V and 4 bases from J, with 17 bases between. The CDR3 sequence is CASSPDLGATYGYTF. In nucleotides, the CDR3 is TGTGCCAGCAGCCCCGACCTTGGGGCAACCTATGGCTACACCTTC.

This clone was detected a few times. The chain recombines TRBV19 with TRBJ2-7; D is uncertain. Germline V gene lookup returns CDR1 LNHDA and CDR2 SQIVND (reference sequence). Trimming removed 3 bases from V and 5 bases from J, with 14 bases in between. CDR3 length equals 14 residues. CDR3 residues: CASSIGQDGNEQYF. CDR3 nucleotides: TGTGCCAGTAGTATTGGGCAGGATGGGAACGAGCAGTACTTC.

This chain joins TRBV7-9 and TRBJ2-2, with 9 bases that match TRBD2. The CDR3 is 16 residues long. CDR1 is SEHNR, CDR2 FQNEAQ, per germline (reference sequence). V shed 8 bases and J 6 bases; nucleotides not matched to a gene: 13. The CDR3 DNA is TGTGCCAGCTTCTCTGCAGGCGGGGGGGCCGCCGGGGAGCTGTTTTTT. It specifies CASFSAGGGAAGELFF.

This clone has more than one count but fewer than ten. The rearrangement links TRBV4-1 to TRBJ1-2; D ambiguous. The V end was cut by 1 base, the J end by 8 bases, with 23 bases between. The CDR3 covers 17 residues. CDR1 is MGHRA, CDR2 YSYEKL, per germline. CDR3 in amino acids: CASSQGERERLLGGYTF. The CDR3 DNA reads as TGCGCCAGCAGCCAAGGGGAAAGGGAGCGGCTTCTTGGAGGCTACACCTTC.

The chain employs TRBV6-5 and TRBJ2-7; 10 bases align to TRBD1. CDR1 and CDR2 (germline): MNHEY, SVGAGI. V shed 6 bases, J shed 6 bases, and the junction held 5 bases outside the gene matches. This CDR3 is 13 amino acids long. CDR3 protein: CASRPGTGAEQYF. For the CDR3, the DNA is TGTGCCAGCAGACCCGGGACAGGGGCCGAGCAGTACTTC.

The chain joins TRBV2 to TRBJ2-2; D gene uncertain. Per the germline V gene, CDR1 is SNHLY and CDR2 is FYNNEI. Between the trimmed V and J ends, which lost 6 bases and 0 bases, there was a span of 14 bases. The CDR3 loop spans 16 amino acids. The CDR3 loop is CASSLGTNANTGELFF. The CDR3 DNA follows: TGTGCCAGCAGCCTCGGCACTAACGCGAACACCGGGGAGCTGTTTTTT.

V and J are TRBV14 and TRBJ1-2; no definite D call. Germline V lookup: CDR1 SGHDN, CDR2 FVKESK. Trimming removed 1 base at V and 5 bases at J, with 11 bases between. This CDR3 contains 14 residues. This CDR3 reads CASSQGRPAYGYTF. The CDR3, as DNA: TGTGCCAGCAGCCAAGGACGGCCCGCATATGGCTACACCTTC.

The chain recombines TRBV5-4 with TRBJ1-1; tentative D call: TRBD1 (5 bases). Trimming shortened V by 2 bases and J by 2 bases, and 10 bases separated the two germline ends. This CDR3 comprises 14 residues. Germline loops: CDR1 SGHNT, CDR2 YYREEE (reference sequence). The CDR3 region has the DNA TGTGCCAGCAGCTTCAGACAGCCCAACACTGAAGCTTTCTTT. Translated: CASSFRQPNTEAFF.

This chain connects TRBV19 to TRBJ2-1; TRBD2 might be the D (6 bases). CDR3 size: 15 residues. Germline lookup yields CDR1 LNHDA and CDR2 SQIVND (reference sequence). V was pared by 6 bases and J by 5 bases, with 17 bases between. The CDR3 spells CASRYGGTDNNEQFF. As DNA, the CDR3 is TGTGCCAGTAGATATGGCGGGACTGATAACAATGAGCAGTTCTTC.

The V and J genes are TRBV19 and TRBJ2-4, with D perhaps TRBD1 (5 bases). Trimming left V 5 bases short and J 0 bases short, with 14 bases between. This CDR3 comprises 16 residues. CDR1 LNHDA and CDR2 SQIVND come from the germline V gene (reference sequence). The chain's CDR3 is CASSPRTTGAKNIQYF. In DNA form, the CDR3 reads TGTGCCAGTAGTCCAAGAACAACAGGAGCCAAAAACATTCAGTACTTC. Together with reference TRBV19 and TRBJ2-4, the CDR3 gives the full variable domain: DGGITQSPKYLFRKEGQNVTLSCEQNLNHDAMYWYRQDPGQGLRLIYYSQIVNDFQKGDIAEGYSVSREKKESFPLTVTSAQKNPTAFYLCASSPRTTGAKNIQYFGAGTRLSVL.

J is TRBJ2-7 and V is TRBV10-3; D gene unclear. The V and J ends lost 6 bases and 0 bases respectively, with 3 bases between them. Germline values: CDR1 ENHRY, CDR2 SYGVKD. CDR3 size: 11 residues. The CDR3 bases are TGTGCCATCAGGGACTCCTACGAGCAGTACTTC. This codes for CAIRDSYEQYF.

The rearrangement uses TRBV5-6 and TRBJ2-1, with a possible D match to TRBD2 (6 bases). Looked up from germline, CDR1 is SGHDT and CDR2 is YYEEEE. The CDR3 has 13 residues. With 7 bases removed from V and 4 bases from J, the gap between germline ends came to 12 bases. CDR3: CASAGPVYNEQFF. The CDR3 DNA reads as TGTGCCAGCGCGGGGCCGGTATACAATGAGCAGTTCTTC.

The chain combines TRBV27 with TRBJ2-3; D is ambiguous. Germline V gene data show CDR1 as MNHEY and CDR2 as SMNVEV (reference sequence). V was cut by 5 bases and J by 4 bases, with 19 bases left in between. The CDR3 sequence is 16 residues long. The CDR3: CASSPPFGLLADTQYF. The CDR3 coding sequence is TGTGCCAGCAGTCCCCCCTTCGGGCTATTGGCAGATACGCAGTATTTT.